This TCR beta chain was observed in a study of shared clonotypes between healthy human individuals. As concerns this clone: Its antigen is currently unknown.

In germline, CDR1 is KGHSH, CDR2 LQKENI. The V end was cut by 6 bases, the J end by 5 bases, with 14 bases between. The CDR3 contains 14 residues. Using immunoSEQ multiplex PCR, the repertoire was profiled, and TCRdb retains in-frame clones only, with some absent. The data hold some 1,100,000 clones, with 78% observed a single time. General observations from the study: Donor scarcity curtailed the genetic and exposure-history diversity represented herein.

The sequencing sample was made of memory CD4+ T cells from PBMCs. As for subset: CD45RA-negative fraction. This sequence was found in a man younger than 35 in good health. Some clones in this sample may be carry-over from other donors' samples. The V call is TRBV18, the J call TRBJ2-1; no clear D gene. The CDR3 DNA reads as TGTGCCAGCTCCCGTGCCCCGAGTAACAATGAGCAGTTCTTC. Amino acid sequence: CASSRAPSNNEQFF.